This T cell receptor (beta chain) stems from a study of CD8 T cells in Susac syndrome. Study information: Among sequenced Susac syndrome patients, about 6 had active disease and about eight were in remission.

CDR1 and CDR2 (germline): SGHTA, FQGNSA. The CDR3 is made up of 13 amino acids. The J segment lost 11 bases and the V segment lost 2 bases, leaving 8 bases of the junction unmatched. Fulfillment of recently defined diagnostic criteria for definite or probable disease was shown by the patients with Susac syndrome. RNA amounts of roughly 0.45 to 1 ug underwent reverse transcription with random hexamers. TCRdb called the immunoSEQ multiplex PCR reads again in MiXCR, with one record for every CDR3 protein. There are 150,000 to 200,000 distinct CDR3 sequences in the sample; 75% to 95% occur only once, and approximately 0.09% lies in the top ten.

This chain connects TRBV7-2 to TRBJ1-1, with 7 bases identical to TRBD1. The sequence was obtained from a human donor with Susac syndrome. Material for sequencing was CD4+ T cells from PBMCs. The CDR3 DNA reads as TGTGCCAGCAGCTTAAAGGGGGCGAGGTTCGCTTTCTTT. Translated, it gives CASSLKGARFAFF.